The present T cell receptor beta chain was sequenced within a study of T cells after yellow fever vaccination. On this clonotype: Its antigen is unidentified.

Study-wide results and limits: Post-booster reappearance was seen for most primary-vaccination clones (just over 95% CD4, around 90% CD8). Weaker, the secondary response had a peak occurring faster, on day 5 versus 15. Some clonotypes were seen in both the CD4 and the CD8 compartments. These made up a small share and likely arose from convergent recombination.

As TCR cDNA was made by 5'RACE template switching, a universal primer site and UMIs were added. One entry per CDR3 protein, called by TCRdb with MiXCR from the 5' RACE reads. The table records a few hundred thousand distinct CDR3 sequences, 4.1% of them present only once. Germline CDR1 and CDR2: SEHNR and FQNEAQ (reference sequence). Trimming took off 5 bases at V and 4 bases at J, with 12 bases between the two ends. The CDR3 has 15 residues. The sequencing used PBMCs, collected 5 days after the yellow fever booster vaccination. The chain uses TRBV7-9 and TRBJ1-6; tentatively, D is TRBD1 (5 bases). The origin of this receptor is a man in his late teens or twenties who received the YFV17D yellow fever vaccine. The CDR3 spells CASSETGGYNSPLHF. In nucleotides, the CDR3 is TGTGCCAGCAGCGAGACCGGGGGGTATAATTCACCCCTCCACTTT.